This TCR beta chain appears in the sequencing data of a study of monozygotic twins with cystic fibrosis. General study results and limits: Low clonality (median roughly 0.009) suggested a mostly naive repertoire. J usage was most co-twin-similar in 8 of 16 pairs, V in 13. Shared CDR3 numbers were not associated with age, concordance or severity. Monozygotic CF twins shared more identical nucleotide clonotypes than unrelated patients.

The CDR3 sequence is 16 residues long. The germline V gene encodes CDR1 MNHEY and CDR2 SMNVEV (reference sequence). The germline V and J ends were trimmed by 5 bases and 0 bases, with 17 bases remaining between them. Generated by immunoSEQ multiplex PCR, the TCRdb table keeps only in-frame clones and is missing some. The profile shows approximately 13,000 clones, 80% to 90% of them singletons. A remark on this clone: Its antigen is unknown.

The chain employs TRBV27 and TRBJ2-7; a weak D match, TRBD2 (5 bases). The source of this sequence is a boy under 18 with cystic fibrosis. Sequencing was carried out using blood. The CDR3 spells CASSPRGPDYSYEQYF. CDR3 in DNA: TGTGCCAGCAGTCCTCGAGGACCTGACTACTCCTACGAGCAGTACTTC.